The source of this T cell receptor (beta chain) is a study of radiotherapy plus CTLA-4 blockade in lung cancer. Study-level findings and limits: Early clonal dynamics of blood T cells, together with interferon-beta, were reported as the best response predictor. Expansion in blood of tumor-derived TCR clones was seen after radiotherapy plus ipilimumab.

Chemo-refractory metastatic non-small-cell lung cancer patients received focal radiation with ipilimumab CTLA-4 blockade. The CDR3 contains 12 residues. Germline lookup yields CDR1 SGHRS and CDR2 YFSETQ. V shed 5 bases, J shed 3 bases, and the junction held 0 bases outside the gene matches. As regards this clone: The antigen is undetermined.

Measured with immunoSEQ multiplex PCR; TCRdb has only the in-frame clones, and not every one. The table records tens of thousands of clones, over 70% of them present only once. This specimen consisted of peripheral blood, obtained from a patient treated with radiotherapy plus ipilimumab. The rearrangement uses TRBV5-1 and TRBJ2-3, with 7 nucleotides matching TRBD2. This receptor was taken from a human donor with non-small cell lung cancer who had a partial response to radiotherapy plus ipilimumab. Some clones in this sample may be carry-over from other donors' samples. Here the CDR3 reads CASRLATDTQYF. The CDR3 DNA reads as TGCGCCAGCAGACTAGCGACAGATACGCAGTATTTT. Combining the CDR3 with reference TRBV5-1 and TRBJ2-3 gives the whole variable domain KAGVTQTPRYLIKTRGQQVTLSCSPISGHRSVSWYQQTPGQGLQFLFEYFSETQRNKGNFPGRFSGRQFSNSRSEMNVSTLELGDSALYLCASRLATDTQYFGPGTRLTVL.